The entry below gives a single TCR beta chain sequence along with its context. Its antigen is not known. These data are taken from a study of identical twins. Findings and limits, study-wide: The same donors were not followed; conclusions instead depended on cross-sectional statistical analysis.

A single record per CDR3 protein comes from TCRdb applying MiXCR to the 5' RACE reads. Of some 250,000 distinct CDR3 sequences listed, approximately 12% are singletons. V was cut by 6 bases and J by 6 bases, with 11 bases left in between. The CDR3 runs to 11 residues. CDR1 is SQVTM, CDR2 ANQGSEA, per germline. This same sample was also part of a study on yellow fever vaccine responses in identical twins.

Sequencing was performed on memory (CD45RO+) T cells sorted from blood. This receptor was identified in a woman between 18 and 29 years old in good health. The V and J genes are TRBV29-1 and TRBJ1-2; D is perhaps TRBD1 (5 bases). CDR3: CSVGDSNGYTF. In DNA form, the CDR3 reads TGCAGCGTCGGAGACAGTAATGGCTACACCTTC.